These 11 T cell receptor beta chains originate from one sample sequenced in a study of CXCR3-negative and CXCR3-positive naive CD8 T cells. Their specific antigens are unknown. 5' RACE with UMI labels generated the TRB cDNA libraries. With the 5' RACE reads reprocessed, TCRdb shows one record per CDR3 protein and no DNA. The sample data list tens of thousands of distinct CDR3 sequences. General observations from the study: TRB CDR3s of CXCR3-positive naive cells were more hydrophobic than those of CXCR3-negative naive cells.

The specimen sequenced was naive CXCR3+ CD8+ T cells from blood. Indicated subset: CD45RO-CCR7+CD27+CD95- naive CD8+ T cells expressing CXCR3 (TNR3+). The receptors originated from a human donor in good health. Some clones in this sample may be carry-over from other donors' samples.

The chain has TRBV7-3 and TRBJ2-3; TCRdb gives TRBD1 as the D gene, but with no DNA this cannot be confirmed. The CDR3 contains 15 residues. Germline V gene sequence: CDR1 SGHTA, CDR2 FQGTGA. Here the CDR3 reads CASSLEGGTGDTQYF.

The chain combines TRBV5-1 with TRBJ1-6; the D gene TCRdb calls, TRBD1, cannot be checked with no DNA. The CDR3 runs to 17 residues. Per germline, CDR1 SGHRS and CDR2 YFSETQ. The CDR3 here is CASSWYRDRSRDSPLHF.

The CDR3 protein is CASSLVGTAYEQYF. This chain uses TRBV7-9 with TRBJ2-7; TCRdb indicates TRBD1, and absent DNA this call remains unverified. Per the germline V gene, CDR1 is SEHNR and CDR2 is FQNEAQ (reference sequence). The CDR3 consists of 14 residues.

The CDR3 loop reads CASSQDLAGPNYGYTF. The V call is TRBV4-3, the J call TRBJ1-2. This CDR3 has 16 amino acids. Germline-derived CDR1 and CDR2 are LGHNA and YSLEER.

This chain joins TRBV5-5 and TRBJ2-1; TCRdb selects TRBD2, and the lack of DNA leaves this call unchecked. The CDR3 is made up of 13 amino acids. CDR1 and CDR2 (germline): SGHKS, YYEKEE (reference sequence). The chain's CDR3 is CASSLTSGRGQFF.

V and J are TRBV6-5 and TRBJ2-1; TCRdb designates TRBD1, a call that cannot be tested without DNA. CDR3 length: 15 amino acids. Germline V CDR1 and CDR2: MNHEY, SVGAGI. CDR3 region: CASSYLTGLENEQFF.

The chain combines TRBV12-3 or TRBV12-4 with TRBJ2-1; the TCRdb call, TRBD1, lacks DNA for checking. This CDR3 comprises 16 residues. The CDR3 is CASSLARAGGGNEQFF.

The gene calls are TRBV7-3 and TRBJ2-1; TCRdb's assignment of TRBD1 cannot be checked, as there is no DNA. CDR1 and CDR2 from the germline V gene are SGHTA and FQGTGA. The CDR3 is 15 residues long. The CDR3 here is CASSPGGTFYNEQFF.

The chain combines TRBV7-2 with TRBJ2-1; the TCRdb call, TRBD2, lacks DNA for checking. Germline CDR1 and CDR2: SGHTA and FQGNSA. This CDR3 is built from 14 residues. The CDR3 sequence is CASSLGAGGREQFF. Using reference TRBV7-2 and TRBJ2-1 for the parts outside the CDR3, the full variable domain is GAGVSQSPSNKVTEKGKDVELRCDPISGHTALYWYRQSLGQGLEFLIYFQGNSAPDKSGLPSDRFSAERTGGSVSTLTIQRTQQEDSAVYLCASSLGAGGREQFFGPGTRLTVL.

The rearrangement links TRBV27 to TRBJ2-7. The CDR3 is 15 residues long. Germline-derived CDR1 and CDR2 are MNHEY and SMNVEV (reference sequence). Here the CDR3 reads CASSSGLRSTYEQYF.

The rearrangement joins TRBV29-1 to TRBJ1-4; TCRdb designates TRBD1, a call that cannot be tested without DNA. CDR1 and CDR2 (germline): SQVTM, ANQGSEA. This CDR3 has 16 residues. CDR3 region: CSVEMRGGGDREKLFF.